The 13 T cell receptor beta chains in this list originate from one sample, sequenced in a study of regulatory T cells in long-lasting Graves disease. Time point reported: newly diagnosed GD, antithyroid drugs for less than 3 months. With RNA extracted from PBMCs as input, the TCR library was made. The authors built TCR beta libraries using iRepertoire HTBI primers and Arm-PCR of CDR3 regions. A single record per CDR3 protein comes from TCRdb applying MiXCR to the multiplex PCR reads. The table records about 430,000 distinct CDR3 sequences, about 15% of them present only once. This sample also belongs to another study, concerning T cells in Graves' hyperthyroidism and ophthalmopathy.

Sequences were derived from peripheral blood mononuclear cells (PBMCs), sampled at new diagnosis, from a patient treated with antithyroid drugs. The origin of the receptors is a woman aged 40-49 years with Graves disease.

This clonotype was counted ten times or more. J is TRBJ2-7 and V is TRBV6-2 or TRBV6-3, with 8 positions matching TRBD2. V shed 0 bases, J shed 4 bases, and the junction held 5 bases outside the gene matches. This CDR3 spans 15 amino acids. The V gene's germline CDR1 is MNHEY and CDR2 SVGEGT. CDR3 in amino acids: CASSYSVTGGYEQYF. DNA of the CDR3: TGTGCCAGCAGTTACTCTGTGACGGGAGGGTACGAGCAGTACTTC.

There are many counts of this clonotype. The rearrangement links TRBV28 to TRBJ2-3; no reliable D call. Per the germline V gene, CDR1 is MDHEN and CDR2 is SYDVKM. CDR3 size: 16 residues. The ends were cut back, 1 base at V and 2 bases at J, with 13 bases in the middle. CDR3 DNA sequence: TGTGCCAGCAGTTTATTGGGCAGGTTGGTCACAGATACGCAGTATTTT. This codes for CASSLLGRLVTDTQYF. The complete variable domain, with remaining parts taken from reference TRBV28 and TRBJ2-3, reads DVKVTQSSRYLVKRTGEKVFLECVQDMDHENMFWYRQDPGLGLRLIYFSYDVKMKEKGDIPEGYSVSREKKERFSLILESASTNQTSMYLCASSLLGRLVTDTQYFGPGTRLTVL.

Many counts were recorded for this clonotype. The chain couples TRBV28 to TRBJ2-1; D not resolved. Between the trimmed V and J ends, which lost 6 bases and 8 bases, there was a span of 8 bases. Germline lookup yields CDR1 MDHEN and CDR2 SYDVKM. This CDR3 spans 11 amino acids. CDR3 protein: CASSHQYEQFF. In DNA, the CDR3 is TGTGCCAGCAGCCACCAATATGAGCAGTTCTTC.

Concerning this clonotype: A clone one base away is much larger, so this may be a read error. The genes are TRBV28 and TRBJ2-3, with D uncertain. CDR1 and CDR2 (germline): MDHEN, SYDVKM. Trimming took off 5 bases at V and 5 bases at J, with 8 bases between the two ends. The CDR3 is made up of 12 amino acids. The CDR3 is CASSDLGDTQYF. The CDR3, as DNA: TGTGCCAGCAGTGATTTGGGAGATACGCAGTATTTT.

This clonotype was counted a few times. The rearrangement uses TRBV4-1 and TRBJ2-7, with D possibly being TRBD1 or TRBD2 (6 bases each). Germline V gives CDR1 MGHRA, CDR2 YSYEKL. There are 15 residues in the CDR3. Trimming pared 2 bases from V and 4 bases from J, leaving 15 bases between. The CDR3 protein is CASSQLEGEGYEQYF. The CDR3 DNA reads as TGCGCCAGCAGCCAACTGGAGGGGGAAGGGTACGAGCAGTACTTC.

This clonotype was detected many times. V is TRBV6-2 or TRBV6-3 and J is TRBJ2-7, with D possibly TRBD1 on 6 matching bases. Trimming pared 5 bases from V and 9 bases from J, leaving 20 bases between. This CDR3 region has 14 residues. Germline V gene data show CDR1 as MNHEY and CDR2 as SVGEGT. The CDR3 here is CASSEDRLPTTQYF. Here the CDR3 DNA reads TGTGCCAGCAGTGAAGACAGGTTACCTACGACGCAGTACTTC.

This clonotype was observed a handful of times. V gene TRBV5-1 combines with J gene TRBJ2-7, with 8 bases aligning to TRBD2. This CDR3 has 14 residues. Unmatched junction bases numbered 6, after V lost 4 bases and J lost 3 bases. Germline V gene sequence: CDR1 SGHRS, CDR2 YFSETQ. This chain's CDR3 is CASSPGTRYYEQYF. The CDR3 coding sequence is TGCGCCAGCAGCCCGGGGACTAGATACTACGAGCAGTACTTC.

The gene calls are TRBV7-8 and TRBJ1-1; the D gene is possibly TRBD1 (6 bases). Trimming removed 2 bases from V and 1 base from J, with 11 bases in between. Per germline, CDR1 SGHVS and CDR2 FQNEAQ. The CDR3 spans 15 residues. CDR3 sequence: CASSLTRGTNTEAFF. CDR3 DNA sequence: TGTGCCAGCAGCTTAACCAGGGGTACGAACACTGAAGCTTTCTTT.

This clonotype occurred once. This likely stems from a read error, as it lies one base from a far larger clone. DNA for the CDR3: TGCAGTGCTAGAACCTGGGGGACTGTTACCCAAGAGACCCGGTACTTC. Its protein is CSARTWGTVTQETRYF. The genes are TRBV20-1 and TRBJ2-4, with a weak D call TRBD2 (6 bases). This CDR3 has 16 residues. Germline V gene lookup returns CDR1 DFQATT and CDR2 SNEGSKA (reference sequence). V was trimmed by 2 bases and J by 15 bases, leaving 29 bases between them.

The sample holds many counts of this clonotype. The gene calls are TRBV20-1 and TRBJ2-7; 9 bases agree with TRBD1. Germline V gene data show CDR1 as DFQATT and CDR2 as SNEGSKA (reference sequence). The junction had 6 bases not matched to a gene; V was cut back by 5 bases and J by 1 base. The CDR3 covers 14 residues. Written as DNA, the CDR3 is TGCAGTGCTCCTCCGGGACAGGGATCCTACGAGCAGTACTTC. This codes for CSAPPGQGSYEQYF.

The chain's CDR3 is CSARDIRQGVYNSPLHF. CDR3 nucleotides: TGCAGTGCTAGAGATATTCGGCAGGGGGTTTATAATTCACCCCTCCACTTT. The rearrangement links TRBV20-1 to TRBJ1-6, with 7 bases matching TRBD1. CDR1 is DFQATT, CDR2 SNEGSKA, per germline (reference sequence). Trimming removed 0 bases from V and 4 bases from J; junction bases left unmatched: 9. The CDR3 spans 17 residues.

The gene calls are TRBV12-3 or TRBV12-4 and TRBJ1-4; D is unresolved. V lost 4 bases and J 9 bases, leaving 9 bases between the germline ends. CDR3 length: 12 residues. The CDR3 sequence is CASSSTLQKLFF. The CDR3 bases are TGTGCCAGCAGTTCCACCCTACAAAAACTGTTTTTT.

This clonotype was seen repeatedly, ten times or more. The chain carries TRBV12-5 and TRBJ2-1; weak D call: TRBD2 (5 bases). V was cut by 3 bases and J by 6 bases, with 12 bases left in between. The CDR3 spans 14 residues. CDR1 LGHNT and CDR2 FRNRAP come from the germline V gene. The chain's CDR3 is CASGLIVSANEQFF. For the CDR3, the DNA is TGTGCTAGTGGTTTAATAGTTAGCGCCAATGAGCAGTTCTTC. The variable domain in full, with the rest retrieved from reference TRBV12-5 and TRBJ2-1, is DARVTQTPRHKVTEMGQEVTMRCQPILGHNTVFWYRQTMMQGLELLAYFRNRAPLDDSGMPKDRFSAEMPDATLATLKIQPSEPRDSAVYFCASGLIVSANEQFFGPGTRLTVL.